This entry is about one T cell receptor (beta chain). What it binds is unknown. This CDR3 region has 15 residues. Germline CDR1 reads SEHNR; CDR2 reads FQNEAQ (reference sequence). The V end lost 7 bases, the J end lost 1 base, and 16 bases lay between the germline ends. Only in-frame clones appear in the TCRdb table, and some are missing; sequencing was by immunoSEQ multiplex PCR. Of hundreds of thousands of clones listed, about nine tenths are singletons. These data are taken from a study of cytomegalovirus exposure and HLA in healthy donors. Study-wide results and caveats: Reported results showed that the classifier diagnosed cytomegalovirus status with high specificity and sensitivity.

This chain joins TRBV7-9 and TRBJ1-2; no reliable D call. The source of this sequence is a woman between 18 and 29 years old in good health and CMV-seronegative. Specimen: PBMCs. The CDR3: CASTTQSSYNYGYTF. The CDR3 bases are TGTGCCAGCACCACCCAATCGAGCTATAACTATGGCTACACCTTC.